A single sample gave rise to the 11 T cell receptor beta chains below, sequenced in a study of cytomegalovirus exposure and HLA in healthy donors. The method was immunoSEQ multiplex PCR; TCRdb's version includes in-frame clones alone and lacks a portion of them. The table records about 280,000 clones, just over 85% of them present only once. Sequencing was carried out using PBMCs. All receptors derive from a woman aged 18-29 years in good health and CMV-seronegative.

The chain joins TRBV6-1 to TRBJ1-1; 7 positions agree with TRBD1. Germline values: CDR1 MNHNS, CDR2 SASEGT. CDR3 size: 15 residues. Trimming at V came to 7 bases and at J to 1 base, leaving 9 bases not matched to a gene. The CDR3 sequence is CASTTGAGSNTEAFF. The CDR3 DNA is TGTGCCAGCACCACAGGGGCCGGTTCGAACACTGAAGCTTTCTTT.

The DNA of the CDR3 is TGTGCCTGGAGTGAGGGGTTTGTATCTGGGGCCAACGTCCTGACTTTC. Translating it yields CAWSEGFVSGANVLTF. The chain uses TRBV30 and TRBJ2-6; D is possibly TRBD1 (5 bases). With 1 base removed from V and 1 base from J, the gap between germline ends came to 11 bases. Germline CDR1 is GTSNPN and CDR2 is SVGIG (reference sequence). This CDR3 has 16 residues. The entire variable domain, with the rest obtained from reference TRBV30 and TRBJ2-6, is as follows: SQTIHQWPATLVQPVGSPLSLECTVEGTSNPNLYWYRQAAGRGLQLLFYSVGIGQISSEVPQNLSASRPQDRQFILSSKKLLLSDSGFYLCAWSEGFVSGANVLTFGAGSRLTVL.

The V call is TRBV18, the J call TRBJ1-4; TRBD1 might be the D (6 bases). V lost 1 base and J lost 0, with 9 bases in between. Germline CDR1 KGHSH, CDR2 LQKENI. CDR3 length: 16 residues. As DNA, the CDR3 is TGTGCCAGCTCACCACGACAGGCATCAACTAATGAAAAACTGTTTTTT. Amino acid sequence: CASSPRQASTNEKLFF. The full variable domain, with the rest looked up from reference TRBV18 and TRBJ1-4, is NAGVMQNPRHLVRRRGQEARLRCSPMKGHSHVYWYRQLPEEGLKFMVYLQKENIIDESGMPKERFSAEFPKEGPSILRIQQVVRGDSAAYFCASSPRQASTNEKLFFGSGTQLSVL.

The V gene is TRBV10-1, the J gene TRBJ2-5; perhaps TRBD2 as D (6 bases). This CDR3 region has 17 residues. Trimming took 6 bases from V and 5 from J, leaving 25 bases between them. CDR1 and CDR2 from the germline V gene are WNHNN and SYGVQD (reference sequence). The CDR3 sequence: CASSPNRLEGSGETQYF. The CDR3 DNA reads TGCGCCAGCAGCCCAAATCGACTAGAGGGGTCCGGCGAGACCCAGTACTTC.

This chain links TRBV27 with TRBJ1-2, with D tentatively TRBD1 (6 bases). This CDR3 is built from 14 residues. Per germline, CDR1 MNHEY and CDR2 SMNVEV (reference sequence). The V and J ends lost 5 bases and 6 bases respectively, with 16 bases between them. CDR3 sequence reads: CASSARGSGDGYTF. In DNA, the CDR3 is TGTGCCAGCAGTGCAAGGGGATCAGGGGATGGCTACACCTTC.

This chain uses TRBV29-1 with TRBJ2-7; no firm D call. V was trimmed by 0 bases and J by 4 bases, leaving 16 bases between them. The CDR3 is made up of 15 amino acids. Germline loops: CDR1 SQVTM, CDR2 ANQGSEA. This CDR3 reads CSVEETANHPYEQYF. The DNA for the CDR3 is TGCAGCGTTGAAGAAACCGCGAACCATCCTTACGAGCAGTACTTC.

This rearrangement joins TRBV9 to TRBJ2-7, with 9 bases aligning to TRBD1. V dropped 4 bases and J dropped 5; count of bases not matched to a gene: 7. Germline V gives CDR1 SGDLS, CDR2 YYNGEE. CDR3 size: 14 residues. The CDR3 sequence: CASSPRTGVHEQYF. The CDR3, as DNA: TGTGCCAGCAGCCCCCGGACAGGGGTCCACGAGCAGTACTTC.

The rearrangement uses TRBV5-4 and TRBJ2-3; D remains unclear. Germline V gives CDR1 SGHNT, CDR2 YYREEE (reference sequence). The germline V and J ends were trimmed by 5 bases and 3 bases, with 7 bases remaining between them. There are 12 residues in the CDR3. In DNA, the CDR3 is TGTGCCAGCAGTCCATTTACAGATACGCAGTATTTT. Its translation: CASSPFTDTQYF.

This clone appeared a single time. V and J are TRBV4-1 and TRBJ2-7, with a tentative D call TRBD1 (6 bases). V was shortened by 1 base and J by 3 bases, with 19 bases between the two germline ends. Germline assignment: CDR1 MGHRA and CDR2 YSYEKL. The length of the CDR3 is 17 residues. CDR3 region: CASSQVAAILRGYEQYF. In DNA, the CDR3 is TGCGCCAGCAGCCAAGTAGCTGCAATTCTCAGGGGCTACGAGCAGTACTTC.

V and J are TRBV6-5 and TRBJ1-2; 7 nucleotides agree with TRBD1. With V trimmed by 6 bases and J by 3 bases, 10 bases remained unmatched. CDR1 MNHEY and CDR2 SVGAGI come from the germline V gene. This CDR3 has 15 residues. The CDR3 DNA reads as TGTGCCAGCAGGGCACAGGGGCTTGGGTACTATGGCTACACCTTC. This sequence encodes CASRAQGLGYYGYTF.

CDR3 sequence: CASSLGGTGYTEAFF. CDR3 DNA sequence: TGTGCCAGCAGCTTAGGCGGGACAGGGTACACTGAAGCTTTCTTT. The chain recombines TRBV11-3 with TRBJ1-1; 9 nucleotides align to TRBD1. Germline V gene lookup returns CDR1 SGHNT and CDR2 YENEEA. J lost 3 bases, V lost 1 base, and 3 bases had no gene match. This CDR3 has 15 amino acids.